The rows below give T cell receptor beta chains drawn from one sample of a study of early stage breast cancer tumors. Method: immunoSEQ multiplex PCR; TCRdb's copy keeps in-frame clones and lacks some. The sample yields about 24,000 clones, about 70% seen once. Sequencing was carried out using breast tumor tissue. The receptors were sampled from a person in their sixties or seventies with breast cancer. CDR3s include the opening cysteine and the closing phenylalanine or tryptophan. The D gene is left open where the match is weak. Part of the rows lack a size; the others show once, few, many or a class for expanded clones.

v_call: TRBV5-6; clone_size: NA; j_call: TRBJ2-1; d_call: NA; cdr3_aa: CASSLGVEQFF; cdr3_nt: TGTGCCAGCAGCTTAGGAGTTGAGCAGTTCTTC
v_call: TRBV19; clone_size: NA; j_call: TRBJ2-1; d_call: TRBD1; cdr3_aa: CASSPAGTGHNEQFF; cdr3_nt: TGTGCCAGTAGTCCCGCCGGGACAGGGCACAATGAGCAGTTCTTC
v_call: TRBV4-1; clone_size: few; j_call: TRBJ1-2; d_call: NA; cdr3_aa: CASSQSEDRVYGYTF; cdr3_nt: TGCGCCAGCAGCCAATCCGAGGACAGAGTCTATGGCTACACCTTC
v_call: TRBV27; clone_size: NA; j_call: TRBJ2-1; d_call: TRBD2; cdr3_aa: CASTETGTSGIYEQFF; cdr3_nt: TGTGCCAGCACCGAAACCGGGACTAGCGGGATCTATGAGCAGTTCTTC
v_call: TRBV25-1; clone_size: once; j_call: TRBJ1-2; d_call: TRBD1; cdr3_aa: CASSPLGQASYGYTF; cdr3_nt: TGTGCCAGCAGTCCATTGGGACAGGCCTCCTATGGCTACACCTTC
v_call: TRBV10-1; clone_size: NA; j_call: TRBJ2-1; d_call: TRBD2; cdr3_aa: CASSAQSGSGYEQFF; cdr3_nt: TGCGCCAGCAGTGCTCAAAGCGGGAGCGGGTATGAGCAGTTCTTC
v_call: TRBV18; clone_size: NA; j_call: TRBJ2-7; d_call: TRBD1; cdr3_aa: CASLHDRQGAYEQYF; cdr3_nt: TGTGCCAGCTTACACGATAGACAGGGGGCGTACGAGCAGTACTTC
v_call: TRBV9; clone_size: NA; j_call: TRBJ1-2; d_call: NA; cdr3_aa: CASSAGGHGYTF; cdr3_nt: TGTGCCAGCAGCGCGGGGGGACATGGCTACACCTTC
v_call: TRBV5-6; clone_size: NA; j_call: TRBJ2-7; d_call: TRBD1; cdr3_aa: CASSLFGQGYDEQYF; cdr3_nt: TGTGCCAGCAGCTTGTTCGGACAGGGGTATGACGAGCAGTACTTC
v_call: TRBV20-1; clone_size: NA; j_call: TRBJ2-5; d_call: NA; cdr3_aa: CSASNQETQYF; cdr3_nt: TGCAGTGCTAGCAACCAAGAGACCCAGTACTTC
v_call: TRBV19; clone_size: NA; j_call: TRBJ1-5; d_call: NA; cdr3_aa: CATSGTSDYQPQHF; cdr3_nt: TGTGCCACCTCCGGGACATCCGACTATCAGCCCCAGCATTTT
v_call: TRBV18; clone_size: NA; j_call: TRBJ2-7; d_call: NA; cdr3_aa: CASSPVGSSYEQYF; cdr3_nt: TGTGCCAGCTCCCCCGTGGGGAGCTCCTACGAGCAGTACTTC
v_call: TRBV27; clone_size: NA; j_call: TRBJ2-7; d_call: NA; cdr3_aa: CASGRQATYEQYF; cdr3_nt: TGTGCCAGCGGTAGGCAGGCTACCTACGAGCAGTACTTC
v_call: TRBV7-6; clone_size: once; j_call: TRBJ1-1; d_call: NA; cdr3_aa: CASTPTPTPGTEAFF; cdr3_nt: TGTGCCAGCACCCCGACCCCTACTCCAGGCACTGAAGCTTTCTTT
v_call: TRBV27; clone_size: NA; j_call: TRBJ2-7; d_call: NA; cdr3_aa: CASSREGEQYF; cdr3_nt: TGTGCCAGCAGCCGTGAGGGCGAGCAGTACTTC
v_call: TRBV5-1; clone_size: NA; j_call: TRBJ2-1; d_call: NA; cdr3_aa: CASSRLVQDEQFF; cdr3_nt: TGCGCCAGCAGTAGACTAGTACAGGATGAGCAGTTCTTC
v_call: TRBV7-9; clone_size: NA; j_call: TRBJ1-4; d_call: NA; cdr3_aa: CASSLGGPNEKLFF; cdr3_nt: TGTGCCAGCAGCTTAGGGGGGCCTAATGAAAAACTGTTTTTT
v_call: TRBV28; clone_size: few; j_call: TRBJ2-7; d_call: TRBD1; cdr3_aa: CASSPRQGPYEQYF; cdr3_nt: TGTGCCAGCAGTCCCAGACAGGGCCCCTACGAGCAGTACTTC
v_call: TRBV19; clone_size: NA; j_call: TRBJ1-5; d_call: NA; cdr3_aa: CASSAPGGRSQPQHF; cdr3_nt: TGTGCCAGTAGTGCCCCGGGGGGCAGAAGTCAGCCCCAGCATTTT
v_call: TRBV5-1; clone_size: NA; j_call: TRBJ2-2; d_call: TRBD2; cdr3_aa: CASSREGPGAGELFF; cdr3_nt: TGCGCCAGCAGCAGGGAGGGGCCCGGGGCCGGGGAGCTGTTTTTT
v_call: TRBV7-8; clone_size: NA; j_call: TRBJ2-7; d_call: NA; cdr3_aa: CASSSLPYEQYF; cdr3_nt: TGTGCCAGCAGCTCCCTCCCCTACGAGCAGTACTTC
v_call: TRBV6-5; clone_size: NA; j_call: TRBJ2-7; d_call: TRBD1; cdr3_aa: CASRRGPHEQYF; cdr3_nt: TGTGCCAGCAGAAGGGGGCCGCACGAGCAGTACTTC
v_call: TRBV9; clone_size: few; j_call: TRBJ2-1; d_call: TRBD2; cdr3_aa: CASSVGVAGDNEQFF; cdr3_nt: TGTGCCAGCAGCGTAGGGGTAGCGGGAGATAATGAGCAGTTCTTC
v_call: TRBV6-1; clone_size: once; j_call: TRBJ1-5; d_call: TRBD1; cdr3_aa: CASSGDSHSNQPQHF; cdr3_nt: TGTGCCAGCAGCGGGGACAGCCATAGCAATCAGCCCCAGCATTTT
v_call: TRBV5-1; clone_size: NA; j_call: TRBJ1-2; d_call: TRBD1; cdr3_aa: CASSYHGQGVDGYTF; cdr3_nt: TGCGCCAGCAGCTACCACGGACAGGGAGTCGATGGCTACACCTTC
v_call: TRBV11-2; clone_size: NA; j_call: TRBJ2-1; d_call: NA; cdr3_aa: CASSLERTPNNEQFF; cdr3_nt: TGTGCCAGCAGCTTAGAGCGGACACCCAACAATGAGCAGTTCTTC
v_call: TRBV18; clone_size: NA; j_call: TRBJ2-5; d_call: NA; cdr3_aa: CASSPIGGETQYF; cdr3_nt: TGTGCCAGCTCACCAATCGGGGGAGAGACCCAGTACTTC
v_call: TRBV2; clone_size: NA; j_call: TRBJ2-1; d_call: TRBD1; cdr3_aa: CASIEWGQGTYNEQFF; cdr3_nt: TGTGCCAGCATAGAATGGGGACAGGGGACCTACAATGAGCAGTTCTTC
v_call: TRBV14; clone_size: NA; j_call: TRBJ2-1; d_call: NA; cdr3_aa: CASSRRFSFSSYNEQFF; cdr3_nt: TGTGCCAGCAGCCGTCGCTTTTCGTTTAGCTCCTACAATGAGCAGTTCTTC
v_call: TRBV6-5; clone_size: NA; j_call: TRBJ1-5; d_call: TRBD1; cdr3_aa: CASSYSGTGGNQPQHF; cdr3_nt: TGTGCCAGCAGTTACTCGGGGACAGGGGGCAATCAGCCCCAGCATTTT
v_call: TRBV5-6; clone_size: few; j_call: TRBJ1-2; d_call: NA; cdr3_aa: CASSLRLRGYGYTF; cdr3_nt: TGTGCCAGCAGTCTACGGCTCCGGGGATATGGCTACACCTTC
v_call: TRBV29-1; clone_size: NA; j_call: TRBJ1-2; d_call: NA; cdr3_aa: CSVEEGAGDHGYTF; cdr3_nt: TGCAGCGTTGAAGAAGGGGCAGGGGACCATGGCTACACCTTC
v_call: TRBV7-4; clone_size: once; j_call: TRBJ2-4; d_call: TRBD1; cdr3_aa: CASSLGTGGVGNIQYF; cdr3_nt: TGTGCCAGCAGCTTAGGGACAGGGGGAGTGGGAAACATTCAGTACTTC
v_call: TRBV19; clone_size: NA; j_call: TRBJ2-4; d_call: TRBD2; cdr3_aa: CASTRGRANIQYF; cdr3_nt: TGTGCCAGTACCCGCGGGAGGGCGAACATTCAGTACTTC
v_call: TRBV19; clone_size: NA; j_call: TRBJ2-1; d_call: TRBD2; cdr3_aa: CASSSGLHNEQFF; cdr3_nt: TGTGCCAGTAGCTCGGGACTACACAATGAGCAGTTCTTC
v_call: TRBV6-5; clone_size: NA; j_call: TRBJ1-2; d_call: NA; cdr3_aa: CASSYGDSRVAYGYTF; cdr3_nt: TGTGCCAGCAGTTACGGGGACTCCAGGGTCGCCTATGGCTACACCTTC
v_call: TRBV7-9; clone_size: NA; j_call: TRBJ2-7; d_call: TRBD1; cdr3_aa: CATEGTGIEQYF; cdr3_nt: TGTGCCACGGAGGGGACAGGGATCGAGCAGTACTTC
v_call: TRBV4-3; clone_size: NA; j_call: TRBJ2-3; d_call: TRBD2; cdr3_aa: CASSRLAGELTDTQYF; cdr3_nt: TGCGCCAGCAGCCGATTAGCGGGAGAACTCACAGATACGCAGTATTTT
v_call: TRBV7-3; clone_size: NA; j_call: TRBJ2-3; d_call: TRBD2; cdr3_aa: CASSPRDYTDTQYF; cdr3_nt: TGTGCCAGCAGCCCCCGGGACTACACAGATACGCAGTATTTT
v_call: TRBV4-3; clone_size: NA; j_call: TRBJ2-3; d_call: NA; cdr3_aa: CASSQERLVTQYF; cdr3_nt: TGCGCCAGCAGCCAAGAGCGACTAGTTACGCAGTATTTT
v_call: TRBV4-3; clone_size: NA; j_call: TRBJ2-1; d_call: NA; cdr3_aa: CASSQDWPSYNEQFF; cdr3_nt: TGCGCCAGCAGCCAAGATTGGCCCAGTTACAATGAGCAGTTCTTC
v_call: TRBV14; clone_size: NA; j_call: TRBJ1-1; d_call: TRBD1; cdr3_aa: CASSLRGTANGAFF; cdr3_nt: TGTGCCAGCAGCCTCCGGGGGACAGCCAACGGAGCTTTCTTT
v_call: TRBV4-3; clone_size: NA; j_call: TRBJ2-1; d_call: TRBD2; cdr3_aa: CASSQDSSGKGNEQFF; cdr3_nt: TGCGCCAGCAGCCAAGATTCCAGCGGGAAGGGGAATGAGCAGTTCTTC
v_call: TRBV7-2; clone_size: NA; j_call: TRBJ2-3; d_call: TRBD2; cdr3_aa: CASSSVREVPDTQYF; cdr3_nt: TGTGCCAGCAGCTCGGTGCGGGAGGTGCCAGATACGCAGTATTTT
v_call: TRBV19; clone_size: NA; j_call: TRBJ1-4; d_call: NA; cdr3_aa: CASRKTVVEKLFF; cdr3_nt: TGTGCCAGTAGAAAGACAGTAGTTGAAAAACTGTTTTTT
v_call: TRBV28; clone_size: NA; j_call: TRBJ1-4; d_call: TRBD1; cdr3_aa: CASYRGADNEKLFF; cdr3_nt: TGTGCCAGCTACAGGGGGGCAGATAATGAAAAACTGTTTTTT
v_call: TRBV7-5; clone_size: NA; j_call: TRBJ2-1; d_call: NA; cdr3_aa: CARSLRTSGSIVHEQFF; cdr3_nt: TGTGCCAGAAGCTTGAGAACTAGCGGGAGTATTGTACATGAGCAGTTCTTC
v_call: TRBV30; clone_size: few; j_call: TRBJ1-1; d_call: NA; cdr3_aa: CAWSVPRGQVTEAFF; cdr3_nt: TGTGCCTGGAGTGTACCTAGGGGACAAGTGACTGAAGCTTTCTTT
v_call: TRBV9; clone_size: few; j_call: TRBJ2-5; d_call: TRBD2; cdr3_aa: CASSAVGLGPSHQETQYF; cdr3_nt: TGTGCCAGCAGCGCGGTTGGACTAGGACCTTCTCACCAAGAGACCCAGTACTTC
v_call: TRBV6-6; clone_size: few; j_call: TRBJ2-7; d_call: NA; cdr3_aa: CASSQNSYEQYF; cdr3_nt: TGTGCCAGCAGTCAAAATTCCTACGAGCAGTACTTC
v_call: TRBV9; clone_size: NA; j_call: TRBJ2-3; d_call: TRBD1; cdr3_aa: CASSASPGGGDTQYF; cdr3_nt: TGTGCCAGCAGCGCTTCGCCAGGGGGCGGGGATACGCAGTATTTT
v_call: TRBV7-9; clone_size: NA; j_call: TRBJ2-7; d_call: TRBD1; cdr3_aa: CASSLARDRSYEQYF; cdr3_nt: TGTGCCAGCAGCTTAGCAAGGGACAGATCCTACGAGCAGTACTTC
v_call: TRBV7-9; clone_size: NA; j_call: TRBJ1-5; d_call: TRBD1; cdr3_aa: CASSLRTRGPAKSQHF; cdr3_nt: TGTGCCAGCAGCTTACGTACCAGGGGGCCTGCAAAGTCCCAGCATTTT
v_call: TRBV18; clone_size: NA; j_call: TRBJ2-7; d_call: NA; cdr3_aa: CASSQGTMGEQYF; cdr3_nt: TGTGCCAGCTCACAGGGGACAATGGGCGAGCAGTACTTC
v_call: TRBV6-1; clone_size: NA; j_call: TRBJ1-1; d_call: TRBD1; cdr3_aa: CASRTGEAFF; cdr3_nt: TGTGCCAGCCGGACAGGTGAAGCTTTCTTT
v_call: TRBV7-2; clone_size: NA; j_call: TRBJ1-4; d_call: NA; cdr3_aa: CASSLGGGEKLFF; cdr3_nt: TGTGCCAGCAGCTTAGGGGGGGGAGAAAAACTGTTTTTT
v_call: TRBV29-1; clone_size: NA; j_call: TRBJ1-1; d_call: TRBD1; cdr3_aa: CSVTIGQGSEAFF; cdr3_nt: TGCAGCGTTACCATCGGACAGGGGAGTGAAGCTTTCTTT
v_call: TRBV18; clone_size: few; j_call: TRBJ2-3; d_call: TRBD2; cdr3_aa: CASSPQSAGGAADTQYF; cdr3_nt: TGTGCCAGCTCACCGCAGTCCGCGGGAGGCGCAGCAGATACGCAGTATTTT